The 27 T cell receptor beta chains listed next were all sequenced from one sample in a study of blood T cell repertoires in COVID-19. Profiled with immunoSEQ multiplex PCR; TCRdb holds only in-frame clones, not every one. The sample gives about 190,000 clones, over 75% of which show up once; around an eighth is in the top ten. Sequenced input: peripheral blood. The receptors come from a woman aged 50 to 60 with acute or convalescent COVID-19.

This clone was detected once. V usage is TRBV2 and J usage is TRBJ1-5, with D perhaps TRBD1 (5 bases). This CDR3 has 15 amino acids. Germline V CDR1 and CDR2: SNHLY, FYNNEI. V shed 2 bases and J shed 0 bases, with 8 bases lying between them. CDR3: CASSEQGISNQPQHF. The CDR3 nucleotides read TGTGCCAGCAGTGAACAGGGAATTAGCAATCAGCCCCAGCATTTT.

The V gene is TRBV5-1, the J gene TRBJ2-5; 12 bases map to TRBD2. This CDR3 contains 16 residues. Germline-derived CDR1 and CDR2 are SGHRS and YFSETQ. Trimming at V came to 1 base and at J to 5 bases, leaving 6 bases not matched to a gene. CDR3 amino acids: CASSLSATSGSETQYF. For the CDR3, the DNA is TGCGCCAGCAGCTTGAGCGCGACTAGCGGGAGTGAGACCCAGTACTTC.

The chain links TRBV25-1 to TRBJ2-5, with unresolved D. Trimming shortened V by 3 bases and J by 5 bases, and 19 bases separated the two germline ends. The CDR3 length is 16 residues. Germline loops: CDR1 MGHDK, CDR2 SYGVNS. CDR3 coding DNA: TGTGCCAGCAGTGATCCAACTTCCCCCATCCGGGAGACCCAGTACTTC. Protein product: CASSDPTSPIRETQYF.

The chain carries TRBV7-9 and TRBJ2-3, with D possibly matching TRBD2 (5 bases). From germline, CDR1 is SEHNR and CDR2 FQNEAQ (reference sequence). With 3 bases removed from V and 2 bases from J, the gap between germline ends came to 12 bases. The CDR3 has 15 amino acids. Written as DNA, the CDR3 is TGTGCCAGCAGCTTCTCGGGATCCACCACAGATACGCAGTATTTT. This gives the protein CASSFSGSTTDTQYF.

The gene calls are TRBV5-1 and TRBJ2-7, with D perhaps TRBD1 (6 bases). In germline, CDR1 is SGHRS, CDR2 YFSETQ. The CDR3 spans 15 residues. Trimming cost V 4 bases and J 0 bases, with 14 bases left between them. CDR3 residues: CASSAAQGASYEQYF. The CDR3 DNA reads TGCGCCAGCAGCGCAGCACAGGGAGCCTCCTACGAGCAGTACTTC.

CDR3 sequence: CAWSQAGRGNYGYTF. The CDR3 DNA is TGTGCCTGGAGTCAGGCAGGGCGGGGTAACTATGGCTACACCTTC. This chain connects TRBV30 to TRBJ1-2; the D gene is possibly TRBD1 (5 bases). V was trimmed by 2 bases and J by 1 base, leaving 14 bases between them. Germline V gene sequence: CDR1 GTSNPN, CDR2 SVGIG (reference sequence). The CDR3 is made up of 15 amino acids.

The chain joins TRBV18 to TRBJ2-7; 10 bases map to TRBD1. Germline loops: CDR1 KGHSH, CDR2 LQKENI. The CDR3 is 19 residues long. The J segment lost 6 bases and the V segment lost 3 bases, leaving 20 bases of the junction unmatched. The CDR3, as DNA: TGTGCCAGCTCACCCCTACCCGGGACAGGGGCCATGGTTGGGGGCGAGCAGTACTTC. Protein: CASSPLPGTGAMVGGEQYF.

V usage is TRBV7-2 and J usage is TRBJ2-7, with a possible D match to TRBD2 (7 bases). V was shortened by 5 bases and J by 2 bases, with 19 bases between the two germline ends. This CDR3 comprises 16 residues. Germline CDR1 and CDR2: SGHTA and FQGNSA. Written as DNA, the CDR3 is TGTGCCAGCAGCCCCCAGGGGAGCGGGGCAACCTACGAGCAGTACTTC. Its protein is CASSPQGSGATYEQYF. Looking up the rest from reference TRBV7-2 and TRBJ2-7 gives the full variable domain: GAGVSQSPSNKVTEKGKDVELRCDPISGHTALYWYRQSLGQGLEFLIYFQGNSAPDKSGLPSDRFSAERTGGSVSTLTIQRTQQEDSAVYLCASSPQGSGATYEQYFGPGTRLTVT.

The CDR3 reads CASSIQGAGTGELFF. The DNA of the CDR3 is TGCGCCAGCAGCATTCAGGGGGCCGGCACCGGGGAGCTGTTTTTT. The chain joins TRBV5-1 to TRBJ2-2, with TRBD1 matching 8 bases. V lost 4 bases to trimming and J lost 4 bases; unmatched junction nucleotides: 6. The CDR3 runs to 15 residues. Germline V gene data show CDR1 as SGHRS and CDR2 as YFSETQ.

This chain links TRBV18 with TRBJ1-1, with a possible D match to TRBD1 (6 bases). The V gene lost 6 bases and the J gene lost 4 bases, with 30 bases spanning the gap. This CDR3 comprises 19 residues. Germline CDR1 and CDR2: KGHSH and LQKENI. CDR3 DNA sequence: TGTGCCAGCTCCCCTTCCTCAATGGCAGGGGCCCTACGGAGCACTGAAGCTTTCTTT. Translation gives CASSPSSMAGALRSTEAFF.

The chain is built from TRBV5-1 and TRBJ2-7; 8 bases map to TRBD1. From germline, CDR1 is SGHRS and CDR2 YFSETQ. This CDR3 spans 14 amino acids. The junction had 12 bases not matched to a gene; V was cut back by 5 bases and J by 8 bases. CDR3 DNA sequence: TGCGCCAGCAGATCGACAGGGGACGAATTCAAGCAGTACTTC. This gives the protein CASRSTGDEFKQYF.

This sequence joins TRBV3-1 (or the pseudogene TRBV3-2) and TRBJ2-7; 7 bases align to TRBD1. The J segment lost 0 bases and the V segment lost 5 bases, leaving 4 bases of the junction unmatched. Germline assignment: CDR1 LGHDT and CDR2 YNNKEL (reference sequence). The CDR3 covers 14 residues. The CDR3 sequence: CASSKWDSSYEQYF. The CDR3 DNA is TGTGCCAGCAGCAAATGGGACAGCTCCTACGAGCAGTACTTC.

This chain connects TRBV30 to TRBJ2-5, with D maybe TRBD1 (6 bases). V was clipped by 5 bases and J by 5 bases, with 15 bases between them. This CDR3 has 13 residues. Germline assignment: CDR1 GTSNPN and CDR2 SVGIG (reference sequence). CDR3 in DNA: TGTGCCTGGGGTCCGGGACAAACGGAGACCCAGTACTTC. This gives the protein CAWGPGQTETQYF.

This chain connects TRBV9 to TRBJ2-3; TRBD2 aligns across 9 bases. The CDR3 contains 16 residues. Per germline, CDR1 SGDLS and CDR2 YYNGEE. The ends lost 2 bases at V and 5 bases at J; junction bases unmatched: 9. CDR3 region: CASSVRLADGVDTQYF. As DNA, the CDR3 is TGTGCCAGCAGCGTTCGACTAGCGGACGGGGTAGATACGCAGTATTTT.

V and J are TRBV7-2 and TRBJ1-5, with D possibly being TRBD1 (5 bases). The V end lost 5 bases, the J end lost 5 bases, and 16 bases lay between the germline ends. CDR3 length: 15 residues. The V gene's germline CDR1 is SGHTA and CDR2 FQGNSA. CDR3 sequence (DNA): TGTGCCAGCAGCCTAAGCGGGGGTTGGGATCAGCCCCAGCATTTT. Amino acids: CASSLSGGWDQPQHF.

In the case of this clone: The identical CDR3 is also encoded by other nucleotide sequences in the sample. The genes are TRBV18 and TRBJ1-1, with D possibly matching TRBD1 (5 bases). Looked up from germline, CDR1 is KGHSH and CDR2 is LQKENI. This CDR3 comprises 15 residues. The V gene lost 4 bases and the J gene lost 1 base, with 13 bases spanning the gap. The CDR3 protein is CASSLPDRANTEAFF. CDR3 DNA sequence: TGTGCCAGCTCACTTCCCGACAGAGCGAACACTGAAGCTTTCTTT.

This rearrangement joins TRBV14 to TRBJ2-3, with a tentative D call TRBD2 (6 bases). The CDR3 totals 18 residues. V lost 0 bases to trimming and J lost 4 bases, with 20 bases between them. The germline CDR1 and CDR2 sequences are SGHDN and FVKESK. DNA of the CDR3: TGTGCCAGCAGCCAAGATAAGAGGCGGGAATGGATGGCAGATACGCAGTATTTT. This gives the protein CASSQDKRREWMADTQYF.

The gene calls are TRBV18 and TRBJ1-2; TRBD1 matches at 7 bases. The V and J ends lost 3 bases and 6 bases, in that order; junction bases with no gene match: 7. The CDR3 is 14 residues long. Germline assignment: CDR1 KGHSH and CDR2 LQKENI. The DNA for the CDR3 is TGTGCCAGCTCACCCACGACAGGGACGAATGGCTACACCTTC. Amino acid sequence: CASSPTTGTNGYTF.

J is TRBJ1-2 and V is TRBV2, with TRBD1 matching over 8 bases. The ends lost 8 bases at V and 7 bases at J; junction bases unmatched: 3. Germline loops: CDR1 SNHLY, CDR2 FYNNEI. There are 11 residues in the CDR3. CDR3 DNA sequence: TGTGCCAGCGGAGGACAGGGTGGCTACACCTTC. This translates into CASGGQGGYTF.

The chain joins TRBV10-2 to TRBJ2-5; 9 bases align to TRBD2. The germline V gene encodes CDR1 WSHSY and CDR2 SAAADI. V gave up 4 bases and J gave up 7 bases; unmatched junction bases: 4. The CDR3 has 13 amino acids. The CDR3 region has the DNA TGCGCCAGCAGTGGAGATAGCGGGAGGACCCAGTACTTC. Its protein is CASSGDSGRTQYF.

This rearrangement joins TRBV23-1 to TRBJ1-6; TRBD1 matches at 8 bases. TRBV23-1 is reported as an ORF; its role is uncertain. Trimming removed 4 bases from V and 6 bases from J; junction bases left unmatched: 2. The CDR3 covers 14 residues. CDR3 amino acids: CASSLGQGNSPLHF. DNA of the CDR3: TGCGCCAGCAGTCTTGGACAGGGTAATTCACCCCTCCACTTT.

The CDR3 here is CASSPSQGTASPLHF. DNA of the CDR3: TGTGCCAGCAGCCCCTCACAGGGGACGGCTTCACCCCTCCACTTT. The chain is built from TRBV6-2 or TRBV6-3 and TRBJ1-6; 7 nucleotides agree with TRBD1. The CDR3 spans 15 residues. CDR1 is MNHEY, CDR2 SVGEGT, per germline. Germline trimming cut 6 bases from V and 9 bases from J; bases unmatched to any gene: 11.

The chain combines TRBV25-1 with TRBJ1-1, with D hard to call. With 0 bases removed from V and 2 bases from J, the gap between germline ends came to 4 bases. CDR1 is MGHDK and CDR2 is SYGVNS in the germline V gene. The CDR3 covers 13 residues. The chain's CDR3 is CASSEYGNTEAFF. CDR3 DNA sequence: TGTGCCAGCAGTGAATATGGCAACACTGAAGCTTTCTTT.

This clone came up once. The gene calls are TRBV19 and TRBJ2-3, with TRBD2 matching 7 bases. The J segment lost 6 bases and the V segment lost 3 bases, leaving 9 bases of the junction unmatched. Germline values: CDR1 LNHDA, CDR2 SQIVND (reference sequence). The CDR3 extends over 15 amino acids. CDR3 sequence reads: CASSIERLAPDTQYF. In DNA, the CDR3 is TGTGCCAGTAGTATTGAACGACTAGCCCCCGATACGCAGTATTTT.

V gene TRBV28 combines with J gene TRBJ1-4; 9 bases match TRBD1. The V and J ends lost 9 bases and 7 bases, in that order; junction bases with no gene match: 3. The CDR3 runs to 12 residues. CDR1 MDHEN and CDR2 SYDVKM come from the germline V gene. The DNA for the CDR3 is TGTGCCAGTTCGGACAGGGGTGAAAAACTGTTTTTT. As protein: CASSDRGEKLFF.

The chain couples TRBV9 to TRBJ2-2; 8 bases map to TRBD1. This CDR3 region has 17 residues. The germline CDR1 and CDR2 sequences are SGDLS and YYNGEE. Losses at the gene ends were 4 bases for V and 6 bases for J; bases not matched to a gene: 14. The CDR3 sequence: CASSLTPGQGRAGELFF. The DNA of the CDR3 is TGTGCCAGCAGCCTCACTCCCGGACAGGGCCGGGCCGGGGAGCTGTTTTTT.

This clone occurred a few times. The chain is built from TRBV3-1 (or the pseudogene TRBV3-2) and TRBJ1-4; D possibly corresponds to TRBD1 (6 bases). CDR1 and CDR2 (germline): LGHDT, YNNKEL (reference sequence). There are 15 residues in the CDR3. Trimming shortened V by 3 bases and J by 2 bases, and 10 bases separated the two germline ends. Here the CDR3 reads CASSQRGGTNEKLFF. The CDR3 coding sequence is TGTGCCAGCAGCCAGAGGGGGGGGACTAATGAAAAACTGTTTTTT.